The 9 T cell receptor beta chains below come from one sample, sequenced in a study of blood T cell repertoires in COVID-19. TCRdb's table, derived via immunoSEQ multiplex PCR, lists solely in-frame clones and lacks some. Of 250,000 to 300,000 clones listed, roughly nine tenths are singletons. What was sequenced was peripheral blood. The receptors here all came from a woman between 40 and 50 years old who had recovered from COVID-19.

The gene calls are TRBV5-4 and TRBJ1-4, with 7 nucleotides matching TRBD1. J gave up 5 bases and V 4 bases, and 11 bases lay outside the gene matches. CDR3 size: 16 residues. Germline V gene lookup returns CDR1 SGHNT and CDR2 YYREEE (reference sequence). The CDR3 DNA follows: TGTGCCAGCAGCCCCGGGGGCGTACAGGGGAATGAAAAACTGTTTTTT. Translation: CASSPGGVQGNEKLFF.

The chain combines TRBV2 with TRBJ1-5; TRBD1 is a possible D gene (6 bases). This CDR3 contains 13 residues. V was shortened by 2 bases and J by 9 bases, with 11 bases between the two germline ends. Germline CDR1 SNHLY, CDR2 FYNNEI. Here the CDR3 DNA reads TGTGCCAGCAGTGAACAGGGGATAGGGCCCCAGCATTTT. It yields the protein CASSEQGIGPQHF.

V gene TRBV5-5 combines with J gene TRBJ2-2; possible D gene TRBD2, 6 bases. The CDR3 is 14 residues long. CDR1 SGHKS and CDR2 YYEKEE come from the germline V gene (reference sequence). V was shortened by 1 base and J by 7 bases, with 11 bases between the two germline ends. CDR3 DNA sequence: TGTGCCAGCAGCTTGAATCAGGGAGGCGGGGAGCTGTTTTTT. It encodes CASSLNQGGGELFF.

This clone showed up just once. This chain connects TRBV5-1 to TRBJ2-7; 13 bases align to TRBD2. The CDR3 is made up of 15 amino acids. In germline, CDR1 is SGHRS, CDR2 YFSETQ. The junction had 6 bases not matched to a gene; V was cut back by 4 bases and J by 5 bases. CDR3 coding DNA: TGCGCCAGCAGCCCTGGGACTAGCGGGATGAACGAGCAGTACGTC. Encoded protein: CASSPGTSGMNEQYV.

DNA for the CDR3: TGTGCCAGCGGTCAGGGGGCAGGTAATTCACCCCTCCACTTT. Protein sequence: CASGQGAGNSPLHF. The rearrangement uses TRBV2 and TRBJ1-6; 8 nucleotides line up with TRBD1. The germline V gene has CDR1 SNHLY and CDR2 FYNNEI. This CDR3 region has 14 residues. V shed 8 bases and J 6 bases; nucleotides not matched to a gene: 6.

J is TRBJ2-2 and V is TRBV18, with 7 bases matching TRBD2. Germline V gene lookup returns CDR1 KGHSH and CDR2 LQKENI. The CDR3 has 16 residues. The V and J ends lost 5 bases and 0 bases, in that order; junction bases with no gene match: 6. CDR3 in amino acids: CASSSPSGANTGELFF. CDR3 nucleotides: TGTGCCAGCTCATCCCCGAGCGGGGCGAACACCGGGGAGCTGTTTTTT.

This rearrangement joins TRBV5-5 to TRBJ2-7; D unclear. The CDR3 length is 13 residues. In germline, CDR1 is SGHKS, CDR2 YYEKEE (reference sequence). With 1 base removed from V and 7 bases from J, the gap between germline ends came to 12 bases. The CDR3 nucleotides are TGTGCCAGCAGCTTGTTACTCGAGCGAGAGCAGTACGTC. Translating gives CASSLLLEREQYV.

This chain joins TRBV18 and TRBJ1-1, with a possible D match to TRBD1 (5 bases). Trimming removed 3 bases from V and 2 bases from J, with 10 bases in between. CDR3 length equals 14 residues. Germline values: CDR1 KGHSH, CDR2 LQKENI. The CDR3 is CASSPGGENTEAFF. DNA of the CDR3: TGTGCCAGCTCACCGGGGGGGGAAAACACTGAAGCTTTCTTT.

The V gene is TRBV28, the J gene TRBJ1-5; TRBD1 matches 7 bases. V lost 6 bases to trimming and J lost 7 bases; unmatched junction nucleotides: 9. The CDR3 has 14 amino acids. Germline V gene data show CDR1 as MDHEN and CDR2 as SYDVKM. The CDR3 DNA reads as TGTGCCAGCAGCTTCACAGGGGAAGGCCAGCCCCAGCATTTT. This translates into CASSFTGEGQPQHF.